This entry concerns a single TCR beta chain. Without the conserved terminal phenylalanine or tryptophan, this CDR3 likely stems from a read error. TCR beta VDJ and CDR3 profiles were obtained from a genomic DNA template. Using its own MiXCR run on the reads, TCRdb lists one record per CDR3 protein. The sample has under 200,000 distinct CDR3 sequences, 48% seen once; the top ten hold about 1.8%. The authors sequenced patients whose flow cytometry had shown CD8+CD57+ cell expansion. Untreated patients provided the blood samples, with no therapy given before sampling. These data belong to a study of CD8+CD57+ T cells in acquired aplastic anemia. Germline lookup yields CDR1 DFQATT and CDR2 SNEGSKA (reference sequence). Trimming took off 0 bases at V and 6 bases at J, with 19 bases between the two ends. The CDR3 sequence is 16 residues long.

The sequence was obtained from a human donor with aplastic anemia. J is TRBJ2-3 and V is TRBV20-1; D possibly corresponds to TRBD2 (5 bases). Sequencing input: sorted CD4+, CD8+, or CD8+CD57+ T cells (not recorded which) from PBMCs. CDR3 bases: TGCAGTGCTAGAGAGTGGTCGGGAATCACGGCGGATACGCAGTATCTT. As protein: CSAREWSGITADTQYL.